Detailed here is one TCR beta chain. The data were obtained in a study of human T cells and chemical hapten exposure. At the level of the study: Patch tests applied 0.01% DPC to the upper back and were scored after 6 days.

Germline V gives CDR1 LGHNA, CDR2 YNFKEQ. V was pared by 7 bases and J by 4 bases, with 19 bases between. The CDR3 runs to 16 residues. During construction of the library, unique molecular identifiers were attached to individual cDNA molecules for quantitative, reproducible TCR counting. In TCRdb, the RACE reads were re-called with MiXCR into one record per CDR3 protein. The sample has around 56,000 distinct CDR3 sequences, 8% to 10% seen once. Stated time point: pre-sensitization, week 0. Treatment in this sample: therapeutic diphenylcyclopropenone sensitization with weekly scalp DPC. This sequence joins TRBV4-2 and TRBJ2-2; possible D gene TRBD1, 7 bases. Source: whole blood, taken in connection with sensitization to the hapten diphenylcyclopropenone (DPC). The TCR was taken from a man aged 35-49 years with alopecia areata. Some clones in this sample may be carry-over from other donors' samples. The CDR3 DNA follows: TGTGCCAGCACCCCAAGGGGCAGGGGGGCCACCGGGGAGCTGTTTTTT. Amino acid sequence: CASTPRGRGATGELFF.